The clone carrying this TCR beta chain has a handful of counts. Its target is not known. The data were obtained in a study of response to subunit inactivated influenza vaccine. Findings and caveats of the study: The authors proposed limited new T cell recruitment per seasonal influenza vaccination.

TCRdb itself ran the RT-PCR reads through MiXCR, one entry per CDR3 protein. This sample has 450,000 to 600,000 distinct CDR3 sequences, with 16% found just once. After removal of 6 bases from V and 1 base from J, the junction contained 4 bases not matched to a gene. Germline values: CDR1 MDHEN, CDR2 SYDVKM. The CDR3 length is 15 residues. The specimen comprised CD4+ T cells sorted from PBMCs, sampled less than 30 months after vaccination. The J gene is TRBJ2-3, the V gene TRBV28; 10 bases are shared with TRBD2. The clonotype comes from a man aged 45 to 70 who received an inactivated influenza vaccine. The DNA of the CDR3 is TGTGCCAGCAGATCTAGCGGGGGAGGCACAGATACGCAGTATTTT. Protein: CASRSSGGGTDTQYF.